The entry that follows covers one T cell receptor (beta chain) sequence. Its antigen specificity is not known. One base away there is no much larger clone; base qualities are not given. This entry comes from a study of CD8 T cells in Susac syndrome (dated by TCRdb to between 2017 and 2020). About the investigation overall: Of the Susac syndrome patients who were sequenced, fewer than ten were in clinical remission while more than five had clinically active disease. Whether CD8+ T cell activation and differentiation in Susac syndrome was antigen driven was tested using repertoire sequencing. At blood withdrawal, Susac syndrome patients were therapy-naive, treated with corticosteroids (with IVIg additionally given to some), or treated with IVIg alone.

RNA was extracted using the RNeasy kit, and roughly 0.45 to 1 microgram was reverse transcribed with random hexamers. The immunoSEQ multiplex PCR assay, covering 54 Vbeta and 13 Jbeta segments, was used to amplify TCR beta CDR3 regions. PCR amplification bias was corrected by using a synthetic template baseline for primer optimization and computational correction. In the original analysis: Reads were annotated to V, D and J genes according to IMGT and were analyzed with immunoSEQ Analyzer, with only productive sequences retained. Clonality was calculated as one minus the Shannon entropy normalized by log2 of the number of productive unique sequences. Public and private clones were assessed among the 100 most prevalent clones of each patient and control. Clones were defined as Susac-specific when absent from the healthy and MS cohorts, from about 970 published viral clones and from other ImmuneACCESS disease sequences. TCRdb reprocessed the public reads (quality trimming at Q25 with fastp, clone calling with MiXCR) and kept in-frame beta chains. Entries are consolidated by CDR3 protein sequence, retaining the most common genes and DNA. TCRdb, rather than the study authors, made the V and J calls. Across this sample there are under 200,000 distinct CDR3 sequences, with roughly nine tenths seen only once. The ten most abundant clones make up about 0.1% of the sample.

Sequences LNHNV (CDR1) and YYDKDF (CDR2) are obtained from the germline V gene (reference sequence). V ends up 3 bases short and J 4 bases short, with an unmatched junction base count of 13. The CDR3 spans 18 residues, from the cysteine through the phenylalanine. This entry keeps only the CDR3 DNA: 54 bases, framed from base 1. Overall study results and their limits: The number of individuals in the TCR sequencing and HLA analysis was recognized as being relatively small. No clonal expansion was detected in the CD4+ T cell repertoire of Susac syndrome patients.

Peripheral blood CD8+ and CD4+ T cells from healthy donors, Susac syndrome patients and multiple sclerosis patients were profiled using high-throughput TCR beta sequencing. Recently defined diagnostic criteria for definite or probable disease were met by the Susac syndrome patients. Bulk CD8+ and CD4+ T cells were purified by magnetic negative isolation, while CD8+ TEMRA cells were enriched using FACS. Blood was drawn into EDTA tubes, processed within 24 hours, and PBMCs were isolated by density gradient centrifugation. PBMCs intended for TCR sequencing were cryopreserved in liquid nitrogen and were subsequently thawed in a 37 degrees C water bath. Purity of sorted or isolated CD4+, CD8+ and CD8+ TEMRA cells was at least 90%.

This clonotype was sampled from a human donor with Susac syndrome. The sample was CD4+ T cells from PBMCs. Recombination linked TRBV15 to TRBJ2-5; 11 central nucleotides agree with TRBD2. CDR3 loop: CATSRATSGSPEGETQYF. In nucleotides, the sequence is TGTGCCACCAGCAGGGCTACTAGCGGGAGCCCCGAGGGAGAGACCCAGTACTTC.